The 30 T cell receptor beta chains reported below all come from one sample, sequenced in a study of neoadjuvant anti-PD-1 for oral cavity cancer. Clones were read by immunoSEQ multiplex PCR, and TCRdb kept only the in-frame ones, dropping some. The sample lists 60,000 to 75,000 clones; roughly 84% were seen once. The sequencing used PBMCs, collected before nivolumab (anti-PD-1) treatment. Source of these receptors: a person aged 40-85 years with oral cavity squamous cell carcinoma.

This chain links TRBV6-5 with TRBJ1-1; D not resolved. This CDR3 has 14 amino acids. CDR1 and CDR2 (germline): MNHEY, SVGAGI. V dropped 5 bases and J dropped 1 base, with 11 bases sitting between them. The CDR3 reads CASSRPGANTEAFF. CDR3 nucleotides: TGTGCCAGCAGTCGCCCGGGAGCGAACACTGAAGCTTTCTTT.

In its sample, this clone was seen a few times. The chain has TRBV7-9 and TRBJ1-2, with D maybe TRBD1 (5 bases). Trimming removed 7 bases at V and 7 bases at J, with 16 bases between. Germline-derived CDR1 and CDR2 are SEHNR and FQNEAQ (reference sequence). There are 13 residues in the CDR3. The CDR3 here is CASTPEGVGGYTF. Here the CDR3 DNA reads TGTGCCAGCACCCCTGAAGGGGTGGGTGGCTACACCTTC.

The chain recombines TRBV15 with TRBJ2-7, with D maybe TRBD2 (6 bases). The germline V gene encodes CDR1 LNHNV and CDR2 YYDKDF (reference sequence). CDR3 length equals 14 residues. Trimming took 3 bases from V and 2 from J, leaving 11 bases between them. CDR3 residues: CATSSGGDTYEQYF. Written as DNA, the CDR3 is TGTGCCACCAGCAGTGGAGGGGATACCTACGAGCAGTACTTC.

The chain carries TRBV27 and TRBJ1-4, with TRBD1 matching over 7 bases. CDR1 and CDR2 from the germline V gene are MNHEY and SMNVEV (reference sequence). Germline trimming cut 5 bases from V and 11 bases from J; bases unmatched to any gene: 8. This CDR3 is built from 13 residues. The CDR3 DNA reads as TGTGCCAGCAGTCTCCGACAGGGTCGGAAACTGTTTTTT. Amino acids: CASSLRQGRKLFF.

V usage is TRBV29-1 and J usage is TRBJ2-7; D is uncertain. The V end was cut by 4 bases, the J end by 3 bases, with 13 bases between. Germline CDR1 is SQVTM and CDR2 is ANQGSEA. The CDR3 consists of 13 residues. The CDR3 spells CSVALTGYYEQYF. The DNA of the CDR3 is TGCAGCGTTGCCCTCACTGGGTACTACGAGCAGTACTTC.

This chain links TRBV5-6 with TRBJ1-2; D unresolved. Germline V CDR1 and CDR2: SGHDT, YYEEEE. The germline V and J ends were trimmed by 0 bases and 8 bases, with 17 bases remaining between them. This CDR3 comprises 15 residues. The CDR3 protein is CASSLGSVRGRGYTF. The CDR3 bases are TGTGCCAGCAGCTTGGGGTCGGTTCGCGGGCGCGGCTACACCTTC.

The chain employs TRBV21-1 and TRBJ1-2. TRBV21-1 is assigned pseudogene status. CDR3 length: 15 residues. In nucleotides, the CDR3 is TGTGCCAGCATCCTAAGGGACGGACGAATCTATGGCTACACCTTC. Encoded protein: CASILRDGRIYGYTF.

CDR3 residues: CAWSATGADGYTF. CDR3 DNA: TGTGCCTGGAGTGCGACAGGGGCCGATGGCTACACCTTC. The chain recombines TRBV30 with TRBJ1-2, with 8 bases fitting TRBD1. The CDR3 is 13 residues long. Germline V CDR1 and CDR2: GTSNPN, SVGIG (reference sequence). The V gene end was trimmed by 1 base and the J gene end by 6 bases; junction bases not matched to a gene: 4.

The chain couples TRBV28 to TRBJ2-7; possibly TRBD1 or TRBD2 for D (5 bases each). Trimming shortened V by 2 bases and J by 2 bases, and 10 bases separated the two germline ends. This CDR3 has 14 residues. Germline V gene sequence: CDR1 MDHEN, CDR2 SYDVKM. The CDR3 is CASSLNLGAYEQYF. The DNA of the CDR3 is TGTGCCAGCAGTTTAAATCTGGGGGCCTACGAGCAGTACTTC.

This CDR3 is CASSLLRGGTAHEQFF. DNA of the CDR3: TGTGCCAGCAGCTTATTGAGGGGGGGGACTGCCCATGAGCAGTTCTTC. V usage is TRBV11-2 and J usage is TRBJ2-1, with D perhaps matching TRBD2 (7 bases). Germline values: CDR1 SGHAT, CDR2 FQNNGV. With 2 bases removed from V and 8 bases from J, the gap between germline ends came to 19 bases. CDR3 size: 16 residues.

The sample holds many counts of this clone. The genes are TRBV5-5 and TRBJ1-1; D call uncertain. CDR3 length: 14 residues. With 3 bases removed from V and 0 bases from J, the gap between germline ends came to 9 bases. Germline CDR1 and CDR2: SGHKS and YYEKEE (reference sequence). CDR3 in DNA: TGTGCCAGCAGCTCCCAGGTTATGAACACTGAAGCTTTCTTT. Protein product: CASSSQVMNTEAFF.

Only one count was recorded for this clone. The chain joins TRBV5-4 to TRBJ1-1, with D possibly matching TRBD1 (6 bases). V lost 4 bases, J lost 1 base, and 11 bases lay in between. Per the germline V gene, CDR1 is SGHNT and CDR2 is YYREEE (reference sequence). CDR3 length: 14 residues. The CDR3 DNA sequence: TGTGCCAGCAGCCTGACAGGACCGAACACTGAAGCTTTCTTT. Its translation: CASSLTGPNTEAFF.

The CDR3 region is CASNRQIYQPQHF. The CDR3, as DNA: TGTGCCAGCAACCGACAGATTTATCAGCCCCAGCATTTT. The chain carries TRBV19 and TRBJ1-5; perhaps TRBD1 as D (5 bases). CDR3 size: 13 residues. Germline-derived CDR1 and CDR2 are LNHDA and SQIVND (reference sequence). Trimming stripped 9 bases from V and 5 bases from J, with 14 bases between. Filled out from reference TRBV19 and TRBJ1-5, the complete variable domain reads DGGITQSPKYLFRKEGQNVTLSCEQNLNHDAMYWYRQDPGQGLRLIYYSQIVNDFQKGDIAEGYSVSREKKESFPLTVTSAQKNPTAFYLCASNRQIYQPQHFGDGTRLSIL.

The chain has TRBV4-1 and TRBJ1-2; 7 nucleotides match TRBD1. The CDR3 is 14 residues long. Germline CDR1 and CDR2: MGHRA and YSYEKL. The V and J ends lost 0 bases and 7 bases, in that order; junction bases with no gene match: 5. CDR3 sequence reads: CASSQERQGGGYTF. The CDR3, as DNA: TGCGCCAGCAGCCAAGAGAGACAGGGAGGTGGCTACACCTTC.

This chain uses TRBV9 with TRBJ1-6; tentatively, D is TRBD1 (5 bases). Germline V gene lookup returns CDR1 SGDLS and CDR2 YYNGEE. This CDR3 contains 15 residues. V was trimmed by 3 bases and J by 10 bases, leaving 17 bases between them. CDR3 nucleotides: TGTGCCAGCAGCGCAGAGCCAGGGTGGGGCTCACCCCTCCACTTT. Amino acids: CASSAEPGWGSPLHF.

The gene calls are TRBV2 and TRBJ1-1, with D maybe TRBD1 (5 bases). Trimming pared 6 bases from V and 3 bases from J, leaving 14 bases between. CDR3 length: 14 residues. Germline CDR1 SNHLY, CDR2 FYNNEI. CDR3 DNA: TGTGCCAGCAGGGGGGGGAGTGTCTACACTGAAGCTTTCTTT. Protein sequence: CASRGGSVYTEAFF.

The CDR3 spells CASSGEDRTIQYF. CDR3 nucleotide sequence: TGTGCCAGCAGTGGAGAAGACAGGACCATTCAGTACTTC. This chain uses TRBV6-1 with TRBJ2-4; D might be TRBD1 (6 bases). The germline gives CDR1 MNHNS, CDR2 SASEGT. V was cut by 4 bases and J by 9 bases, with 13 bases left in between. The CDR3 is 13 amino acids.

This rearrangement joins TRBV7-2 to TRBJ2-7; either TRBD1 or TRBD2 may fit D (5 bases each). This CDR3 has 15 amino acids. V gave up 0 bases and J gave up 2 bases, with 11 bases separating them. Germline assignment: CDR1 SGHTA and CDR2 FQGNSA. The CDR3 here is CASSLAGTQTYEQYF. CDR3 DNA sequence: TGTGCCAGCAGCTTAGCTGGGACCCAAACCTACGAGCAGTACTTC.

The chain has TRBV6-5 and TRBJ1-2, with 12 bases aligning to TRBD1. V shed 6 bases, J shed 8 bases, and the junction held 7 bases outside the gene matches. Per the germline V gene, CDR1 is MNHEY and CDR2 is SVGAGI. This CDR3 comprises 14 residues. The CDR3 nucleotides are TGTGCCAGCAGGCCGGGACAGGGGGCAAAAGGCTACACCTTC. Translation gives CASRPGQGAKGYTF.

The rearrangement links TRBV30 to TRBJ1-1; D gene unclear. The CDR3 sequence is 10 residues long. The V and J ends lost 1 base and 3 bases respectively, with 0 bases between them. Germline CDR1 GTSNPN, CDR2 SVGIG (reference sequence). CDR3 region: CAWSDTEAFF. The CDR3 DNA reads TGTGCCTGGAGTGACACTGAAGCTTTCTTT.

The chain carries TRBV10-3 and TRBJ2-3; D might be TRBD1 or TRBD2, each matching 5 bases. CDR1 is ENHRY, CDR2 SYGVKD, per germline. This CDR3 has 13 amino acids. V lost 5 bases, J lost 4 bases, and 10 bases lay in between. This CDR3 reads CAISFGGPDTQYF. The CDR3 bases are TGTGCCATCAGTTTTGGGGGACCAGATACGCAGTATTTT.

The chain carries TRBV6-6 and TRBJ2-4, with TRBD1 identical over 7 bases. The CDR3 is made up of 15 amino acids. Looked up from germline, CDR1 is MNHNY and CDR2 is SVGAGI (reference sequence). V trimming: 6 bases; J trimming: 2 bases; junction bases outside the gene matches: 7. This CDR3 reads CASSSDRATKNIQYF. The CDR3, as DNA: TGTGCCAGCAGCTCCGACAGGGCCACCAAAAACATTCAGTACTTC.

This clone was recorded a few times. CDR3 region: CASSPIGQALTNTIYF. DNA for the CDR3: TGCGCCAGCAGCCCTATAGGACAGGCCCTCACGAACACCATATATTTT. The genes are TRBV4-1 and TRBJ1-3; 7 positions match TRBD1. CDR1 and CDR2 (germline): MGHRA, YSYEKL. V shed 4 bases, J shed 7 bases, and the junction held 13 bases outside the gene matches. There are 16 residues in the CDR3.

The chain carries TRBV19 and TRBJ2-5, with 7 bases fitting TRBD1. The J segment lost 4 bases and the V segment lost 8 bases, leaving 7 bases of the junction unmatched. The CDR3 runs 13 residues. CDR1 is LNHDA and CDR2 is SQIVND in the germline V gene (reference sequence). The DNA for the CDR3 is TGTGCCAGTCAGACAGGGAATGGAGAGACCCAGTACTTC. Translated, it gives CASQTGNGETQYF.

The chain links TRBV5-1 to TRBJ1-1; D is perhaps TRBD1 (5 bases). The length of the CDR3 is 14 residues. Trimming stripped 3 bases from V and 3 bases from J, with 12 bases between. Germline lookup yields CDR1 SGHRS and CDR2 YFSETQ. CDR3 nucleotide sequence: TGCGCCAGCAGCTCGAAGGGACGGGACACTGAAGCTTTCTTT. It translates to CASSSKGRDTEAFF. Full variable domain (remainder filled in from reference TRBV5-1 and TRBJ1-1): KAGVTQTPRYLIKTRGQQVTLSCSPISGHRSVSWYQQTPGQGLQFLFEYFSETQRNKGNFPGRFSGRQFSNSRSEMNVSTLELGDSALYLCASSSKGRDTEAFFGQGTRLTVV.

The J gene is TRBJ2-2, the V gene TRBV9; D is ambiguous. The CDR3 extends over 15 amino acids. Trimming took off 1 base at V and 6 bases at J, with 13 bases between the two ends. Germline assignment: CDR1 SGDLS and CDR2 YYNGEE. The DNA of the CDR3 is TGTGCCAGCAGCGTATCGGAAGGGATCGCCGGGGAGCTGTTTTTT. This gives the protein CASSVSEGIAGELFF.

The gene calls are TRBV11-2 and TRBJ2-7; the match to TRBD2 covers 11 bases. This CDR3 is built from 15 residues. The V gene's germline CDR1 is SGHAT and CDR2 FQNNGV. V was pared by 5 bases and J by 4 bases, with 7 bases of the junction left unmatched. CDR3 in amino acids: CASSPSTSGGYEQYF. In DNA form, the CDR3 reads TGTGCCAGCAGCCCCTCCACTAGCGGGGGATACGAGCAGTACTTC.

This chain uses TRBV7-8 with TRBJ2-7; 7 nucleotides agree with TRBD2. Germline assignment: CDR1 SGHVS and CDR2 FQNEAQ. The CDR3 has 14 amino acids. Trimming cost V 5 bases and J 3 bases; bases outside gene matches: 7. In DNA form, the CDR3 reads TGTGCCAGCAGCGCCTGGGGGGGGAACTACGAGCAGTACTTC. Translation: CASSAWGGNYEQYF.

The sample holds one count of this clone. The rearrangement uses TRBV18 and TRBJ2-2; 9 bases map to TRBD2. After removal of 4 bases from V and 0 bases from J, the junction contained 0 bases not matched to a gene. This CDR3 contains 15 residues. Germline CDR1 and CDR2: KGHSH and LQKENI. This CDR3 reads CASSLAGANTGELFF. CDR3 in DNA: TGTGCCAGCTCACTAGCGGGGGCGAACACCGGGGAGCTGTTTTTT.

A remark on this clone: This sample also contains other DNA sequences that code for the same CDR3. The CDR3 is CASSPGGGPTDTQYF. CDR3 bases: TGTGCCAGCAGCCCAGGAGGCGGACCCACAGATACGCAGTATTTT. V gene TRBV11-3 combines with J gene TRBJ2-3; possible D gene TRBD2, 5 bases. Per the germline V gene, CDR1 is SGHNT and CDR2 is YENEEA. This CDR3 contains 15 residues. V shed 5 bases and J shed 2 bases, with 14 bases lying between them.